The 11 T cell receptor beta chains listed next were all sequenced from one sample in a study of identical twins. One entry per CDR3 protein, called by TCRdb with MiXCR from the 5' RACE reads. The table lists some 1,700,000 distinct CDR3 sequences, 25% to 35% of them singletons. Sequenced input: cord blood. The receptors were sampled from a newborn girl in good health.

Only a few counts were recorded for this clonotype. J is TRBJ1-5 and V is TRBV10-3; no reliable D call. CDR1 is ENHRY and CDR2 is SYGVKD in the germline V gene. Trimming removed 6 bases from V and 2 bases from J, with 8 bases in between. The CDR3 covers 13 residues. CDR3 bases: TGTGCCATCAGCGACCAGGGCAATCAGCCCCAGCATTTT. Protein sequence: CAISDQGNQPQHF.

V is TRBV19 and J is TRBJ1-5, with D perhaps matching TRBD1 (5 bases). CDR3 length: 15 residues. Trimming cost V 6 bases and J 5 bases, with 17 bases left between them. Germline V gene sequence: CDR1 LNHDA, CDR2 SQIVND (reference sequence). The CDR3 bases are TGTGCCAGTAGGACCGGGACGGCTCTTTATCAGCCCCAGCATTTT. This sequence encodes CASRTGTALYQPQHF. Drawing the rest from reference TRBV19 and TRBJ1-5, the complete variable domain is DGGITQSPKYLFRKEGQNVTLSCEQNLNHDAMYWYRQDPGQGLRLIYYSQIVNDFQKGDIAEGYSVSREKKESFPLTVTSAQKNPTAFYLCASRTGTALYQPQHFGDGTRLSIL.

This clonotype has ten or more counts. The rearrangement links TRBV7-2 to TRBJ2-1, with TRBD1 matching 9 bases. From germline, CDR1 is SGHTA and CDR2 FQGNSA. J was trimmed by 0 bases and V by 2 bases; bases with no gene match: 2. This CDR3 has 16 residues. The CDR3 protein is CASSLRGQGSYNEQFF. Here the CDR3 DNA reads TGTGCCAGCAGCTTAAGGGGACAGGGCTCCTACAATGAGCAGTTCTTC. Supplemented by reference TRBV7-2 and TRBJ2-1, the full variable domain reads GAGVSQSPSNKVTEKGKDVELRCDPISGHTALYWYRQSLGQGLEFLIYFQGNSAPDKSGLPSDRFSAERTGGSVSTLTIQRTQQEDSAVYLCASSLRGQGSYNEQFFGPGTRLTVL.

This clonotype was seen more than once but under ten times. The rearrangement uses TRBV29-1 and TRBJ1-2, with no clear D. Trimming took 4 bases from V and 0 from J, leaving 12 bases between them. Germline CDR1 and CDR2: SQVTM and ANQGSEA. The CDR3 covers 14 residues. The CDR3 loop reads CSVGHSFPNYGYTF. In nucleotides, the CDR3 is TGCAGCGTTGGTCATAGCTTCCCTAACTATGGCTACACCTTC.

The rearrangement joins TRBV5-1 to TRBJ2-5, with D possibly TRBD2 on 6 matching bases. The J call could be wrong; TRBJ2-7 is a better fit for the DNA end. Germline assignment: CDR1 SGHRS and CDR2 YFSETQ. The CDR3 covers 14 residues. CDR3 DNA: TGCGCCAGCAGCTTGGAAGGGACTTACTACGAGCAGTACTTC. It is translated as CASSLEGTYYEQYF.

The chain joins TRBV20-1 to TRBJ2-1; D unclear. The germline V gene encodes CDR1 DFQATT and CDR2 SNEGSKA (reference sequence). The CDR3 totals 15 residues. The V end lost 6 bases, the J end lost 0 bases, and 15 bases lay between the germline ends. CDR3 amino acids: CSARLGESSYNEQFF. The CDR3 DNA sequence: TGCAGTGCGAGGCTAGGCGAGAGCTCCTACAATGAGCAGTTCTTC.

The chain is built from TRBV5-1 and TRBJ2-4, with 9 bases fitting TRBD2. The DNA end lines up better with TRBJ2-5; the J call may be wrong. The germline CDR1 and CDR2 sequences are SGHRS and YFSETQ. This CDR3 is 17 amino acids long. The CDR3 here is CASSLAGVAGVKETQYF. CDR3 bases: TGCGCCAGCAGCTTGGCCGGGGTAGCGGGAGTTAAAGAGACCCAGTACTTC.

This chain joins TRBV29-1 and TRBJ2-1; 7 nucleotides align to TRBD1. This CDR3 comprises 14 residues. V gave up 7 bases and J gave up 5 bases; unmatched junction bases: 11. The germline V gene has CDR1 SQVTM and CDR2 ANQGSEA. The CDR3 sequence is CSGKTGSGDNEQFF. The CDR3 coding sequence is TGCAGCGGTAAGACAGGGTCCGGCGACAATGAGCAGTTCTTC.

This clonotype has ten or more counts. This chain connects TRBV13 to TRBJ2-5; either TRBD1 or TRBD2 may fit D (6 bases each). This CDR3 has 15 residues. Trimming pared 2 bases from V and 1 base from J, leaving 11 bases between. Germline V gene data show CDR1 as PRHDT and CDR2 as FYEKMQ (reference sequence). CDR3 protein: CASSLYSGAQETQYF. The DNA of the CDR3 is TGTGCCAGCAGCTTATACTCGGGGGCCCAAGAGACCCAGTACTTC. Looking up the rest from reference TRBV13 and TRBJ2-5 gives the full variable domain: AAGVIQSPRHLIKEKRETATLKCYPIPRHDTVYWYQQGPGQDPQFLISFYEKMQSDKGSIPDRFSAQQFSDYHSELNMSSLELGDSALYFCASSLYSGAQETQYFGPGTRLLVL.

The chain joins TRBV4-1 to TRBJ2-1; the match to TRBD2 covers 8 bases. This CDR3 region has 16 residues. Losses at the gene ends were 7 bases for V and 2 bases for J; bases not matched to a gene: 10. CDR1 is MGHRA and CDR2 is YSYEKL in the germline V gene. CDR3 region: CASTFRREAPYNEQFF. The CDR3 DNA reads TGCGCCAGCACCTTTCGGCGGGAGGCCCCCTACAATGAGCAGTTCTTC.

J is TRBJ2-7 and V is TRBV7-9, with D hard to call. The CDR3 covers 12 residues. CDR1 SEHNR and CDR2 FQNEAQ come from the germline V gene (reference sequence). V was shortened by 6 bases and J by 4 bases, with 10 bases between the two germline ends. This chain's CDR3 is CASSGRLYEQYF. In DNA, the CDR3 is TGTGCCAGCAGTGGACGGTTGTACGAGCAGTACTTC.